The clone carrying this T cell receptor beta chain was seen a single time. This CDR3 is 13 amino acids long. Trimming stripped 2 bases from V and 8 bases from J, with 10 bases between. Germline assignment: CDR1 SNHLY and CDR2 FYNNEI. Reverse transcription of roughly 0.5 to 1 ug RNA used random hexamers. Multiplex PCR with immunoSEQ amplified the TCR beta CDR3 across 54 Vbeta and 13 Jbeta. TCRdb analysed the immunoSEQ multiplex PCR reads with MiXCR anew, one entry per CDR3 protein. Seen here are 150,000 to 200,000 distinct CDR3 sequences, 90% to 95% observed once, and the top ten hold over 0.12%. This specimen comes from a study of CD8 T cells in Susac syndrome.

The rearrangement links TRBV2 to TRBJ2-1, with D perhaps matching TRBD1 (7 bases). The specimen was CD4+ T cells from PBMCs. This clonotype originated in a human donor in good health. The CDR3 region is CASSEQGGDEQFF. The DNA for the CDR3 is TGTGCCAGCAGTGAACAGGGGGGTGATGAGCAGTTCTTC.